This TCR beta chain was captured in a study of shared clonotypes between healthy human individuals. V lost 2 bases and J 1 base, leaving 11 bases between the germline ends. Germline values: CDR1 ENHRY, CDR2 SYGVKD. This CDR3 contains 15 residues. Study-wide results and caveats: A handful of donors held about 4.6% of naive CD4 clonotypes in common.

CD45RO negativity and positive selection for CCR7 defined naive CD8 cells, a population that excluded terminally differentiated effector memory CD45RA+ cells. There were no recent acute infections or vaccinations among the donors, who were healthy HIV-negative adults. Every donor, a Caucasian adult, lived in Nashville, Tennessee. A word on this clone: The antigen remains unidentified.

The data were produced by immunoSEQ multiplex PCR, yet TCRdb's version contains in-frame clones alone and is incomplete. The sample records just over 2,000,000 clones, around 96% being singletons. The V gene is TRBV10-3, the J gene TRBJ1-1; D is ambiguous. The sample consisted of naive CD8+ T cells sorted from blood. This receptor was taken from a young man in good health. In DNA, the CDR3 is TGTGCCATCAGTGAGACACCGGGAGAGAACACTGAAGCTTTCTTT. Encoded protein: CAISETPGENTEAFF.